This TCR beta chain was obtained from a study of regulatory T cells in long-lasting Graves disease. Findings and caveats of the study: Accuracy might have suffered from few samples.

Time point of the sample: newly diagnosed GD, antithyroid drugs for less than 3 months. Isolated PBMC RNA provided the starting material for the TCR library. The CDR3 totals 18 residues. Germline assignment: CDR1 MDHEN and CDR2 SYDVKM. J lost 4 bases, V lost 5 bases, and 16 bases had no gene match. TCR beta libraries were built with iRepertoire HTBI primers and Arm-PCR of CDR3 regions. TCRdb processed the multiplex PCR reads anew with MiXCR; each CDR3 protein has one entry. The sample records 400,000 to 500,000 distinct CDR3 sequences, approximately 16% being singletons. Comments on this clonotype: The antigen is not known. This may be a read error, as it is one base from a much larger clone.

This sample was also put to use in a study of T cells in Graves' hyperthyroidism and ophthalmopathy. According to that study: The patients, who ranged from 18 to 65 in age, presented with newly diagnosed hyperthyroidism lasting under 2 months. Primed by the HTBI set, a first-round RT-PCR was run on the TCR CDR3.

The chain has TRBV28 and TRBJ1-2; 10 positions agree with TRBD1. Specimen: peripheral blood mononuclear cells (PBMCs), collected at new diagnosis, from a patient treated with antithyroid drugs. The origin of this receptor is a woman in her late teens or twenties with Graves disease. CDR3 amino acids: CASSIHDNGQGVGYGYTF. In DNA form, the CDR3 reads TGTGCCAGCAGTATCCATGACAATGGACAGGGGGTAGGCTATGGCTACACCTTC.